Below are 17 T cell receptor beta chains sequenced from a single sample in a study of T cells in Graves' hyperthyroidism and ophthalmopathy. Using RNA transcripts as the source, TCR beta CDR3 regions were amplified. HTBI primers drove first-round RT-PCR of the TCR CDR3. Using its own MiXCR run on the multiplex PCR reads, TCRdb lists one record per CDR3 protein. The repertoire holds under 450,000 distinct CDR3 sequences, with roughly 13% as singletons. Material for sequencing was blood. The receptors come from a man aged 25-45 years with Graves' hyperthyroidism that later progressed to Graves' ophthalmopathy.

The table lists this clonotype with many counts. The V gene is TRBV6-2 or TRBV6-3, the J gene TRBJ2-5; 12 nucleotides match TRBD2. V shed 0 bases and J 4 bases; nucleotides not matched to a gene: 6. The CDR3 sequence is 17 residues long. Germline V lookup: CDR1 MNHEY, CDR2 SVGEGT. CDR3 in amino acids: CASSYSRTSGNPETQYF. CDR3 DNA: TGTGCCAGCAGTTACTCACGGACTAGCGGGAACCCAGAGACCCAGTACTTC.

This clonotype occurred a few times. V gene TRBV30 combines with J gene TRBJ2-4, with a weak D call TRBD2 (5 bases). The CDR3 runs to 14 residues. Per germline, CDR1 GTSNPN and CDR2 SVGIG (reference sequence). Trimming cost V 2 bases and J 4 bases, with 12 bases left between them. The DNA for the CDR3 is TGTGCCTGGAGTCCGGCTAGCAGTAAAAACATTCAGTACTTC. As protein: CAWSPASSKNIQYF.

This clonotype has a count of ten or more. The V call is TRBV11-2, the J call TRBJ2-1, with a tentative D call TRBD2 (6 bases). This CDR3 is built from 14 residues. The germline CDR1 and CDR2 sequences are SGHAT and FQNNGV. Deletions cut 2 bases from V and 6 bases from J, with 11 bases between. CDR3 region: CASSLSLATNEQFF. CDR3 in DNA: TGTGCCAGCAGCTTATCCCTAGCGACCAATGAGCAGTTCTTC.

J is TRBJ2-4 and V is TRBV7-9; TRBD1 matches at 7 bases. The junction had 7 bases not matched to a gene; V was cut back by 5 bases and J by 0 bases. In germline, CDR1 is SEHNR, CDR2 FQNEAQ (reference sequence). This CDR3 is 16 amino acids long. The CDR3 nucleotides read TGTGCCAGCAGCCCCGGGACAGACCTAGCCAAAAACATTCAGTACTTC. This gives the protein CASSPGTDLAKNIQYF.

This clonotype has a count of ten or more. This chain's CDR3 is CASSANRGPGETQYF. Here the CDR3 DNA reads TGTGCCAGCAGCGCTAACAGGGGGCCGGGGGAGACCCAGTACTTC. The chain carries TRBV9 and TRBJ2-5, with 9 bases aligning to TRBD1. Trimming removed 3 bases from V and 5 bases from J; junction bases left unmatched: 8. The CDR3 is 15 amino acids. The V gene's germline CDR1 is SGDLS and CDR2 YYNGEE.

This clonotype has only a few counts. This may arise from a read error, as a much more abundant clone is one base away. The chain has TRBV28 and TRBJ2-5; D is ambiguous. V lost 3 bases to trimming and J lost 4 bases, with 15 bases between them. Germline CDR1 MDHEN, CDR2 SYDVKM. The CDR3 is 15 amino acids. The DNA of the CDR3 is TGTGCCAGCAGTTTTTGGAACAGACGACGAGAGACCCAGTACTTC. Amino acids: CASSFWNRRRETQYF.

The chain has TRBV27 and TRBJ2-1; the match to TRBD2 covers 8 bases. This CDR3 has 15 amino acids. Germline CDR1 MNHEY, CDR2 SMNVEV (reference sequence). The junction had 8 bases not matched to a gene; V was cut back by 5 bases and J by 5 bases. CDR3 sequence (DNA): TGTGCCAGCAGTGGGAGGGTAGCGGGACACAATGAGCAGTTCTTC. As protein: CASSGRVAGHNEQFF.

Many counts were recorded for this clonotype. The chain links TRBV7-2 to TRBJ1-2; D is ambiguous. This CDR3 region has 16 residues. CDR1 is SGHTA and CDR2 is FQGNSA in the germline V gene. V shed 5 bases and J shed 1 base, with 17 bases lying between them. The CDR3 DNA reads as TGTGCCAGCAGCCAGAGTAGCAGACCGGATAACTATGGCTACACCTTC. Its translation: CASSQSSRPDNYGYTF.

This clonotype was counted between two and nine times. The chain carries TRBV28 and TRBJ2-7; TRBD1 aligns across 8 bases. The CDR3 has 16 residues. Germline V lookup: CDR1 MDHEN, CDR2 SYDVKM. V lost 4 bases and J lost 0; bases outside the gene matches: 8. The CDR3 region is CASSSPGQAFSYEQYF. CDR3 coding DNA: TGTGCCAGCAGTTCCCCGGGACAGGCTTTCTCCTACGAGCAGTACTTC.

This clonotype has only a few counts. The chain is built from TRBV4-1 and TRBJ1-3, with D unresolved. Trimming took off 3 bases at V and 9 bases at J, with 12 bases between the two ends. Germline CDR1 reads MGHRA; CDR2 reads YSYEKL. The length of the CDR3 is 13 residues. The CDR3 here is CASSQAGGFTIYF. The CDR3 coding sequence is TGCGCCAGCAGCCAGGCCGGCGGGTTCACCATATATTTT.

There are many counts of this clonotype. The chain carries TRBV28 and TRBJ1-1; D is possibly TRBD1 (5 bases). The V end was cut by 7 bases, the J end by 5 bases, with 20 bases between. CDR1 is MDHEN and CDR2 is SYDVKM in the germline V gene. This CDR3 has 15 amino acids. The CDR3 sequence: CASTPIGGIRTEAFF. In DNA, the CDR3 is TGTGCCAGCACCCCGATCGGGGGTATAAGGACTGAAGCTTTCTTT.

This clonotype was detected ten times or more. The CDR3 loop is CASSLQGENTEAFF. CDR3 nucleotides: TGTGCCAGCAGCTTACAGGGGGAGAACACTGAAGCTTTCTTT. The genes are TRBV7-9 and TRBJ1-1, with TRBD1 matching 7 bases. Per germline, CDR1 SEHNR and CDR2 FQNEAQ (reference sequence). CDR3 size: 14 residues. J gave up 1 base and V 2 bases, and 1 base lay outside the gene matches.

The CDR3 bases are TGTGCCAGCACCCCTGGTGAGCGCCGCCGGACCTATGGCTACACCTTC. Translation: CASTPGERRRTYGYTF. The V gene is TRBV6-1, the J gene TRBJ1-2; no firm D call. Germline-derived CDR1 and CDR2 are MNHNS and SASEGT. Between the trimmed V and J ends, which lost 7 bases and 4 bases, there was a span of 22 bases. This CDR3 contains 16 residues.

In its sample, this clonotype was seen many times. V and J are TRBV5-1 and TRBJ1-4; D might be TRBD1 (6 bases). V gave up 3 bases and J gave up 6 bases, with 15 bases separating them. The CDR3 covers 15 residues. CDR1 is SGHRS and CDR2 is YFSETQ in the germline V gene. In nucleotides, the CDR3 is TGCGCCAGCAGCTCCTCAGGGGAGGACCATGAAAAACTGTTTTTT. Translation: CASSSSGEDHEKLFF.

This clonotype occurred many times. The V call is TRBV5-1, the J call TRBJ2-4; D gene uncertain. Germline CDR1 SGHRS, CDR2 YFSETQ. The CDR3 sequence is 12 residues long. V gave up 4 bases and J gave up 6 bases, with 8 bases separating them. For the CDR3, the DNA is TGCGCCAGCAGCCCCAACACAAACATTCAGTACTTC. Its protein is CASSPNTNIQYF.

This rearrangement joins TRBV30 to TRBJ2-3; D possibly corresponds to TRBD1 (5 bases). The germline V gene encodes CDR1 GTSNPN and CDR2 SVGIG (reference sequence). Trimming left V 5 bases short and J 2 bases short, with 14 bases between. This CDR3 comprises 14 residues. CDR3 nucleotide sequence: TGTGCCTGGGCGAACAGGAATCCCACAGATACGCAGTATTTT. Amino acids: CAWANRNPTDTQYF.

This clonotype was seen at least ten times. The chain couples TRBV20-1 to TRBJ2-2; 8 bases match TRBD2. J was trimmed by 8 bases and V by 0 bases; bases with no gene match: 5. The length of the CDR3 is 14 residues. Germline values: CDR1 DFQATT, CDR2 SNEGSKA (reference sequence). The CDR3 bases are TGCAGTGCTAGAGATCCGGCGGGGGGTGGGGAGCTGTTTTTT. Amino acids: CSARDPAGGGELFF.